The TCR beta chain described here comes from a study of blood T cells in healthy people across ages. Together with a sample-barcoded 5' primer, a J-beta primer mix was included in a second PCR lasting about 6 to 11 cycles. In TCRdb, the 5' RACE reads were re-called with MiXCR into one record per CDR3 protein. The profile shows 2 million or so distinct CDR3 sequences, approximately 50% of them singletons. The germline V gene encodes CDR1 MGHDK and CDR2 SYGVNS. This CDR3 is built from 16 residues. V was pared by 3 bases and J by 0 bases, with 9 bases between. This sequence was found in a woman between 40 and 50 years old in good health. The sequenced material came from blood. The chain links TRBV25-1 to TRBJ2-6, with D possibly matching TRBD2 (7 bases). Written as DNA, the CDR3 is TGTGCCAGCAGTGAGGGGGGGCCCTCTGGGGCCAACGTCCTGACTTTC. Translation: CASSEGGPSGANVLTF.